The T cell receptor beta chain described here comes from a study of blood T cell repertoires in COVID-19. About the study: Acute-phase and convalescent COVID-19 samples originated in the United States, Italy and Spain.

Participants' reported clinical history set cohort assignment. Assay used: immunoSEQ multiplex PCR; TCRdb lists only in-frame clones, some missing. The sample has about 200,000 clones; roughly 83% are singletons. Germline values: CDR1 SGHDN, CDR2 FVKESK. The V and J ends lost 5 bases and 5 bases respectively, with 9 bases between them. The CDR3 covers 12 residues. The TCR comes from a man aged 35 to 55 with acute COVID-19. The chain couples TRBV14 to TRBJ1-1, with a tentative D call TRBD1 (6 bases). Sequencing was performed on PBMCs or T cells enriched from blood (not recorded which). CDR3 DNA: TGTGCCAGCAGCTGGACAGCTACTGAAGCTTTCTTT. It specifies CASSWTATEAFF.